Following are 27 T cell receptor beta chains from one sample sequenced in a study of tumor and adjacent non-tumor tissue in lung cancer. A modified ARM-PCR protocol with three rounds of nested PCR amplified TCRbeta. TCRdb reprocessed the multiplex PCR reads via MiXCR and lists one record per CDR3 protein. The sample records roughly 140,000 distinct CDR3 sequences, approximately 70% being singletons. This sample's RNA came from whole unsorted tissue. What was sequenced was lung tumor tissue. The receptor set was obtained from a man in his sixties with small cell lung cancer.

The chain has TRBV5-1 and TRBJ2-1; 9 bases are shared with TRBD2. Germline V gives CDR1 SGHRS, CDR2 YFSETQ. V was pared by 7 bases and J by 0 bases, with 5 bases of the junction left unmatched. This CDR3 comprises 15 residues. CDR3 bases: TGCGCCAGCCAGACTAGCGGCCCCTCCTACAATGAGCAGTTCTTC. It codes for CASQTSGPSYNEQFF.

As concerns this clonotype: Given the absence of the conserved phenylalanine or tryptophan at the CDR3 end, a read error is likely. This chain connects TRBV5-1 to TRBJ2-5, with 7 bases identical to TRBD1. V dropped 4 bases and J dropped 1; count of bases not matched to a gene: 4. Germline V gene sequence: CDR1 SGHRS, CDR2 YFSETQ. The CDR3 totals 14 residues. The CDR3 sequence is CASSVGQTQETQYS. The CDR3, as DNA: TGCGCCAGCAGCGTGGGACAGACCCAAGAGACCCAGTACTCC.

On this clonotype itself: At one boundary the junction diverges from the germline segment, which might be a read error. This chain joins TRBV7-6 and TRBJ2-7; unclear D gene. The CDR3 loop spans 13 amino acids. Germline V lookup: CDR1 SGHVS, CDR2 FNYEAQ. CDR3 protein: CASSQGSNYEQYF. The CDR3 bases are TGTGCTAGCAGCCAAGGGTCAAACTACGAGCAGTACTTC.

In regard to this clonotype: The germline gene is not matched at one end of the junction; a read error may be the cause. This chain connects TRBV7-3 to TRBJ2-6, with D perhaps TRBD1 (6 bases). This CDR3 comprises 17 residues. Germline V gene lookup returns CDR1 SGHTA and CDR2 FQGTGA. The CDR3 sequence: CASSAQGLLAGANILTF. As DNA, the CDR3 is TGTGCCAGCAGCGCTCAGGGTCTTTTGGCAGGGGCCAACATCCTGACTTTC.

The chain has TRBV4-2 and TRBJ1-5, with TRBD1 matching 11 bases. The CDR3 length is 15 residues. The V gene end was trimmed by 4 bases and the J gene end by 7 bases; junction bases not matched to a gene: 6. Germline V gene data show CDR1 as LGHNA and CDR2 as YNFKEQ. The chain's CDR3 is CASSLGTGGWQPQHF. The CDR3 bases are TGTGCCAGCAGCCTAGGGACAGGGGGATGGCAGCCCCAGCATTTT.

The table lists this clonotype with a few counts. This clone may be a read error of a much larger clone one base away. The rearrangement joins TRBV20-1 to TRBJ1-1; D is unresolved. The CDR3 totals 13 residues. V lost 6 bases and J 4 bases, leaving 15 bases between the germline ends. CDR1 and CDR2 (germline): DFQATT, SNEGSKA (reference sequence). The CDR3 here is CSALGNHGTEAFF. The CDR3 nucleotides are TGCAGTGCCCTTGGGAACCACGGCACTGAAGCTTTCTTT.

With respect to this clonotype: A much larger clone lies a single base off, so this may be a read error. The chain has TRBV20-1 and TRBJ2-1; no clear D. The germline gives CDR1 DFQATT, CDR2 SNEGSKA (reference sequence). The CDR3 runs 15 residues. The V end lost 8 bases, the J end lost 2 bases, and 19 bases lay between the germline ends. CDR3 DNA sequence: TGCAGTCCACTCACGGTGACGAGCCCCTACAATGAGCAGTTCTTC. Translated: CSPLTVTSPYNEQFF.

The chain couples TRBV7-8 to TRBJ1-1; 8 bases map to TRBD1. Looked up from germline, CDR1 is SGHVS and CDR2 is FQNEAQ. The CDR3 extends over 14 amino acids. V shed 5 bases and J 5 bases; nucleotides not matched to a gene: 7. The CDR3 bases are TGTGCCAGCAGCCCAGGACAGGGTGCAACTGAAGCTTTCTTT. This translates into CASSPGQGATEAFF.

V usage is TRBV30 and J usage is TRBJ2-3; 8 bases are shared with TRBD1. Germline CDR1 and CDR2: GTSNPN and SVGIG (reference sequence). CDR3 length equals 15 residues. V lost 4 bases and J lost 4; bases outside the gene matches: 10. The CDR3 region has the DNA TGTGCCTGGAATGTTAGGACAGGGTTAGCAGATACGCAGTATTTT. Amino acids: CAWNVRTGLADTQYF.

This clonotype was recorded once. One junction end disagrees with the germline gene, perhaps due to a read error. This sequence joins TRBV10-2 and TRBJ2-6; 8 nucleotides agree with TRBD2. The germline CDR1 and CDR2 sequences are WSHSY and SAAADI. The CDR3 loop spans 20 amino acids. This CDR3 reads CARSESGTSGTRSGANILTF. Written as DNA, the CDR3 is TGCGCCAGGAGTGAGTCGGGTACTAGCGGTACCCGCTCTGGGGCCAACATCCTGACTTTC.

This sequence joins TRBV7-9 and TRBJ2-7; 7 nucleotides agree with TRBD2. V lost 3 bases to trimming and J lost 3 bases; unmatched junction nucleotides: 2. Per the germline V gene, CDR1 is SEHNR and CDR2 is FQNEAQ (reference sequence). This CDR3 has 13 amino acids. The DNA for the CDR3 is TGTGCCAGCAGCTTCGGGGGGATCTACGAGCAGTACTTC. Its protein product is CASSFGGIYEQYF. The whole variable domain, filled in from reference TRBV7-9 and TRBJ2-7, reads DTGVSQNPRHKITKRGQNVTFRCDPISEHNRLYWYRQTLGQGPEFLTYFQNEAQLEKSRLLSDRFSAERPKGSFSTLEIQRTEQGDSAMYLCASSFGGIYEQYFGPGTRLTVT.

On this clonotype: A much larger clone is a single base away; this may be a read error. The V gene is TRBV20-1, the J gene TRBJ2-7; 9 bases line up with TRBD2. Germline assignment: CDR1 DFQATT and CDR2 SNEGSKA (reference sequence). CDR3 length: 14 residues. Trimming removed 3 bases from V and 3 bases from J; junction bases left unmatched: 6. The CDR3 loop is CSARILAGFYEQYF. CDR3 bases: TGCAGTGCTAGGATTCTAGCGGGATTCTACGAGCAGTACTTC.

This clonotype was recorded once. A read error may account for a junction end that differs from germline. CDR3 region: CASNRPGTGFHEHYF. Written as DNA, the CDR3 is TGTGCCAGCAACCGTCCCGGGACAGGGTTCCACGAGCATTACTTC. The rearrangement uses TRBV11-3 and TRBJ2-7; 9 nucleotides agree with TRBD1. The CDR3 length is 15 residues. In germline, CDR1 is SGHNT, CDR2 YENEEA.

With regard to this clonotype: A much larger clonotype is one base distant, so this may be a read error. V is TRBV20-1 and J is TRBJ2-1; unclear D gene. CDR3 length: 12 residues. Per germline, CDR1 DFQATT and CDR2 SNEGSKA (reference sequence). Trimming removed 7 bases at V and 4 bases at J, with 11 bases between. The CDR3: CSVSRGYNEQFF. The CDR3 DNA follows: TGCAGTGTTAGTCGCGGTTACAATGAGCAGTTCTTC.

This clonotype has a handful of counts. The junction shows a germline mismatch at one end, possibly a read error. V gene TRBV11-2 combines with J gene TRBJ2-3, with D possibly called TRBD1 or TRBD2 (6 bases each). The CDR3 loop spans 15 amino acids. The germline CDR1 and CDR2 sequences are SGHAT and FQNNGV. CDR3 DNA sequence: TGTGCCAGCAACTTAGGGGGGAGGAGCACAGATACGCAGTATTTT. Translation: CASNLGGRSTDTQYF.

CDR3 region: CASRTNGNRVNEQFF. The CDR3 DNA sequence: TGTGCCAGCAGGACTAACGGGAATCGGGTCAATGAGCAGTTCTTC. The chain links TRBV2 to TRBJ2-1; D possibly corresponds to TRBD2 (5 bases). The CDR3 extends over 15 amino acids. Trimming took off 6 bases at V and 6 bases at J, with 18 bases between the two ends. In germline, CDR1 is SNHLY, CDR2 FYNNEI.

To note about this clonotype: A single base separates this from a much larger clone, so it may be a read error. V usage is TRBV20-1 and J usage is TRBJ1-5; D possibly corresponds to TRBD1 (6 bases). Germline V gene lookup returns CDR1 DFQATT and CDR2 SNEGSKA (reference sequence). This CDR3 spans 13 amino acids. V was pared by 3 bases and J by 5 bases, with 11 bases between. The chain's CDR3 is CSASHRVDQPQHF. CDR3 sequence (DNA): TGCAGTGCTAGTCACAGGGTAGATCAGCCCCAGCATTTT.

As for this clonotype: A much larger clone lies one base from this, so it may be a read error. The V gene is TRBV4-2, the J gene TRBJ2-1, with D uncertain. CDR1 is LGHNA and CDR2 is YNFKEQ in the germline V gene. The CDR3 is 15 residues long. In DNA, the CDR3 is TGTACCAGCAGCCAAGCCCCTTCCCCCTACAATGAGCAGTTCTTC. Translating it yields CTSSQAPSPYNEQFF.

Points on this clonotype: This CDR3 is missing its conserved last phenylalanine or tryptophan, likely due to a read error. The chain uses TRBV6-1 and TRBJ2-3, with D unresolved. V was cut by 8 bases and J by 1 base, with 13 bases left in between. The CDR3 runs 14 residues. Germline lookup yields CDR1 MNHNS and CDR2 SASEGT. DNA for the CDR3: TGTGCCAGCTCCTTGGAGATCGGCACAGATACGCAGTATTCT. Its protein product is CASSLEIGTDTQYS.

Notes on this clonotype: A much larger clonotype is one base distant, so this may be a read error. The chain uses TRBV5-1 and TRBJ2-2; possible D gene TRBD2, 5 bases. The CDR3 loop spans 14 amino acids. Trimming shortened V by 7 bases and J by 3 bases, and 13 bases separated the two germline ends. Germline CDR1 is SGHRS and CDR2 is YFSETQ. CDR3 bases: TGCGCCAGCTGTCGGCGGGCGGACACCGGGGAGCTGTTTTTT. This sequence encodes CASCRRADTGELFF.

As regards this clonotype: This CDR3 fails to terminate in the conserved phenylalanine or tryptophan, so it likely reflects a read error. The chain uses TRBV29-1 and TRBJ1-1; the match to TRBD1 covers 7 bases. The CDR3 is made up of 14 amino acids. V trimming: 1 base; J trimming: 3 bases; junction bases outside the gene matches: 5. Per germline, CDR1 SQVTM and CDR2 ANQGSEA. CDR3 residues: CSVEGAQGHTEAFS. CDR3 DNA sequence: TGCAGCGTTGAAGGGGCACAGGGGCACACTGAAGCTTTCTCT.

As regards this clonotype: With a much larger clone just one base away, this may be a read error. The chain links TRBV4-2 to TRBJ2-7; no clear D. Germline CDR1 and CDR2: LGHNA and YNFKEQ. The CDR3 has 14 residues. Here the CDR3 DNA reads TGTGCCAGCAGCCAAGAGACGGTCTCCTACGAGCGGTACTTC. Translated, it gives CASSQETVSYERYF.

This chain uses TRBV11-2 with TRBJ2-1; the D gene is possibly TRBD2 (6 bases). The V and J ends lost 1 base and 6 bases respectively, with 10 bases between them. Germline loops: CDR1 SGHAT, CDR2 FQNNGV. This CDR3 is 14 amino acids long. The CDR3 nucleotides are TGTGCCAGCAGCTTAGCGGAGGGATGCAATGAGCAGTTCTTC. As protein: CASSLAEGCNEQFF. The entire variable domain, with the rest obtained from reference TRBV11-2 and TRBJ2-1, is as follows: EAGVAQSPRYKIIEKRQSVAFWCNPISGHATLYWYQQILGQGPKLLIQFQNNGVVDDSQLPKDRFSAERLKGVDSTLKIQPAKLEDSAVYLCASSLAEGCNEQFFGPGTRLTVL.

As to this clonotype: A junction boundary mismatches the germline segment, possibly from a read error. This chain uses TRBV7-9 with TRBJ2-1; D is unclear. The CDR3 runs 17 residues. Germline values: CDR1 SEHNR, CDR2 FQNEAQ (reference sequence). CDR3 amino acids: CASSPIGIRPSRNEQFF. The CDR3 DNA is TGTGCCAGCAGCCCTATCGGTATCAGACCCTCAAGGAATGAGCAATTCTTC.

The V gene is TRBV29-1, the J gene TRBJ1-5; D gene uncertain. The CDR3 is 13 amino acids. Germline V gives CDR1 SQVTM, CDR2 ANQGSEA. Trimming removed 7 bases from V and 4 bases from J, with 14 bases in between. CDR3 loop: CSDGDRANQPQHF. In DNA, the CDR3 is TGCAGCGATGGCGATCGGGCAAATCAGCCCCAGCATTTT.

The chain combines TRBV29-1 with TRBJ2-1; D ambiguous. V lost 7 bases and J 0 bases, leaving 10 bases between the germline ends. The CDR3 consists of 13 residues. Germline V gene sequence: CDR1 SQVTM, CDR2 ANQGSEA. CDR3 sequence reads: CSERESSYNEQFF. The CDR3 region has the DNA TGCAGCGAGAGAGAGAGCTCCTACAATGAGCAGTTCTTC.

A word on this clonotype: A clone one base away is much larger, so this may be a read error. This CDR3 is missing its conserved last phenylalanine or tryptophan, likely due to a read error. The V gene is TRBV6-5, the J gene TRBJ1-2; D is perhaps TRBD1 (6 bases). Germline V gene lookup returns CDR1 MNHEY and CDR2 SVGAGI. V lost 0 bases, J lost 8 bases, and 16 bases lay in between. CDR3 size: 15 residues. This CDR3 is CASSYSSTGRGGYTL. For the CDR3, the DNA is TGTGCCAGCAGTTACTCTTCGACAGGCCGGGGAGGCTACACCTTG.